A single sample gave rise to the 26 T cell receptor beta chains below, sequenced in a study of OX40 agonist ivuxolimab in advanced cancers. Repertoires were generated with immunoSEQ multiplex PCR, while TCRdb's copy carries only in-frame clones and drops some. Of approximately 81,000 clones listed, roughly 91% were seen once; the top ten hold roughly 13%. The sequenced sample was CD4+ or CD8+ T cells sorted from blood, obtained in a trial of the OX40 agonist ivuxolimab. The receptors originated from an adult with an advanced solid tumor such as melanoma, head and neck, liver or kidney cancer.

V is TRBV11-2 and J is TRBJ2-7, with D possibly TRBD1 on 5 matching bases. V lost 1 base, J lost 3 bases, and 10 bases lay in between. The CDR3 spans 14 residues. Per the germline V gene, CDR1 is SGHAT and CDR2 is FQNNGV. CDR3 nucleotide sequence: TGTGCCAGCAGCTTAGGCTCAGGGAACTACGAGCAGTACTTC. It translates to CASSLGSGNYEQYF.

The rearrangement joins TRBV7-3 to TRBJ2-1; 9 bases line up with TRBD2. Germline-derived CDR1 and CDR2 are SGHTA and FQGTGA. V dropped 2 bases and J dropped 8; count of bases not matched to a gene: 10. CDR3 length equals 16 residues. CDR3 nucleotides: TGTGCCAGCAGCTTAGCGGGAGGGCCGGGTCTCTATGAGCAGTTCTTC. It encodes CASSLAGGPGLYEQFF.

The V gene is TRBV2, the J gene TRBJ2-1, with TRBD1 as a possible D gene (5 bases). Germline values: CDR1 SNHLY, CDR2 FYNNEI. This CDR3 has 12 amino acids. V gave up 5 bases and J gave up 7 bases, with 9 bases separating them. The CDR3 DNA follows: TGTGCCAGCAGTAGTACAGGTAATGAGCAGTTCTTC. The encoded protein is CASSSTGNEQFF.

The chain has TRBV4-3 and TRBJ1-2; the D gene is possibly TRBD1 (6 bases). CDR3 size: 16 residues. Germline V gives CDR1 LGHNA, CDR2 YSLEER. Trimming shortened V by 1 base and J by 2 bases, and 14 bases separated the two germline ends. DNA for the CDR3: TGCGCCAGCAGCCAAGCATCACAGGGTCAGAACTATGGCTACACCTTC. Translating it yields CASSQASQGQNYGYTF.

The rearrangement joins TRBV27 to TRBJ1-5, with no clear D. Germline V gives CDR1 MNHEY, CDR2 SMNVEV (reference sequence). The V end lost 3 bases, the J end lost 2 bases, and 8 bases lay between the germline ends. The CDR3 totals 14 residues. CDR3 in DNA: TGTGCCAGCAGTTTGACCCGGGGCAATCAGCCCCAGCATTTT. It encodes CASSLTRGNQPQHF.

The V gene is TRBV7-2, the J gene TRBJ2-7; 9 bases match TRBD2. Trimming at V came to 4 bases and at J to 3 bases, leaving 7 bases not matched to a gene. The germline V gene has CDR1 SGHTA and CDR2 FQGNSA. The CDR3 runs 15 residues. The DNA of the CDR3 is TGTGCCAGCAGCTCTCCGGGACTAGCAGGCTACGAGCAGTACTTC. Its translation: CASSSPGLAGYEQYF.

This clone was detected once. The V call is TRBV28, the J call TRBJ2-7, with D perhaps matching TRBD2 (7 bases). The length of the CDR3 is 15 residues. The germline CDR1 and CDR2 sequences are MDHEN and SYDVKM. The ends were cut back, 2 bases at V and 7 bases at J, with 18 bases in the middle. The CDR3 DNA reads TGTGCCAGCAGTTTACCCCGTCGGGGGGCGGGGGAGCAGTACTTC. This translates into CASSLPRRGAGEQYF. Full variable domain (outside the CDR3, taken from reference TRBV28 and TRBJ2-7): DVKVTQSSRYLVKRTGEKVFLECVQDMDHENMFWYRQDPGLGLRLIYFSYDVKMKEKGDIPEGYSVSREKKERFSLILESASTNQTSMYLCASSLPRRGAGEQYFGPGTRLTVT.

This chain links TRBV10-3 with TRBJ1-2; D unclear. Trimming took off 4 bases at V and 2 bases at J, with 8 bases between the two ends. Per the germline V gene, CDR1 is ENHRY and CDR2 is SYGVKD. CDR3 size: 13 residues. CDR3 bases: TGTGCCATCAGTGGGAGACTCAACTATGGCTACACCTTC. Encoded protein: CAISGRLNYGYTF.

The CDR3 reads CSVPGVKETQYF. CDR3 DNA sequence: TGCAGCGTCCCGGGGGTCAAAGAGACCCAGTACTTC. V usage is TRBV29-1 and J usage is TRBJ2-5; the D gene is possibly TRBD2 (6 bases). Germline values: CDR1 SQVTM, CDR2 ANQGSEA. The CDR3 has 12 residues. Trimming cost V 6 bases and J 3 bases, with 11 bases left between them.

The gene calls are TRBV19 and TRBJ1-3, with D hard to call. This CDR3 has 15 residues. Germline V gene sequence: CDR1 LNHDA, CDR2 SQIVND (reference sequence). Trimming removed 2 bases from V and 0 bases from J, with 8 bases in between. This chain's CDR3 is CASSISSSSGNTIYF. The CDR3 DNA sequence: TGTGCCAGTAGTATATCATCCAGCTCTGGAAACACCATATATTTT. The full variable domain, completed using reference TRBV19 and TRBJ1-3, is DGGITQSPKYLFRKEGQNVTLSCEQNLNHDAMYWYRQDPGQGLRLIYYSQIVNDFQKGDIAEGYSVSREKKESFPLTVTSAQKNPTAFYLCASSISSSSGNTIYFGEGSWLTVV.

This clone was observed once. The chain carries TRBV7-6 and TRBJ1-1; perhaps TRBD1 as D (6 bases). The CDR3 runs 14 residues. Per germline, CDR1 SGHVS and CDR2 FNYEAQ. Deletions cut 4 bases from V and 0 bases from J, with 9 bases between. CDR3 residues: CASSSRQVNTEAFF. The CDR3, as DNA: TGTGCCAGCAGCTCACGACAGGTGAACACTGAAGCTTTCTTT.

The J gene is TRBJ2-5, the V gene TRBV9; D possibly corresponds to TRBD2 (6 bases). Deletions cut 0 bases from V and 2 bases from J, with 11 bases between. Germline assignment: CDR1 SGDLS and CDR2 YYNGEE. The CDR3 consists of 15 residues. DNA of the CDR3: TGTGCCAGCAGCGTAGGGGTAGCGGCACAAGAGACCCAGTACTTC. This gives the protein CASSVGVAAQETQYF.

The chain is built from TRBV28 and TRBJ2-7, with D hard to call. The V gene lost 3 bases and the J gene lost 2 bases, with 11 bases spanning the gap. In germline, CDR1 is MDHEN, CDR2 SYDVKM. The CDR3 length is 14 residues. This CDR3 is CASSFEAVAYEQYF. The CDR3 DNA sequence: TGTGCCAGCAGTTTTGAGGCGGTTGCCTACGAGCAGTACTTC.

The J gene is TRBJ2-7, the V gene TRBV4-3; 10 bases fit TRBD1. The J segment lost 5 bases and the V segment lost 3 bases, leaving 7 bases of the junction unmatched. Germline V gene data show CDR1 as LGHNA and CDR2 as YSLEER. This CDR3 has 15 amino acids. DNA of the CDR3: TGCGCCAGCAGCCAGGAGGACAGGGGGTTCCACGAGCAGTACTTC. Its translation is CASSQEDRGFHEQYF.

The V gene is TRBV4-3, the J gene TRBJ2-1, with unresolved D. The germline CDR1 and CDR2 sequences are LGHNA and YSLEER. The V and J ends lost 2 bases and 4 bases respectively, with 12 bases between them. There are 15 residues in the CDR3. The CDR3 DNA reads as TGCGCCAGCAGCCAATCTGGAACACCGTACAATGAGCAGTTCTTC. Amino acid sequence: CASSQSGTPYNEQFF.

The rearrangement links TRBV29-1 to TRBJ1-2; 7 nucleotides align to TRBD1. V lost 7 bases to trimming and J lost 2 bases; unmatched junction nucleotides: 7. Germline-derived CDR1 and CDR2 are SQVTM and ANQGSEA. This CDR3 is built from 13 residues. CDR3 amino acids: CSAQLTGNYGYTF. The CDR3 DNA sequence: TGCAGCGCTCAGCTGACAGGGAACTATGGCTACACCTTC.

The rearrangement links TRBV7-2 to TRBJ2-5, with D perhaps matching TRBD1 or TRBD2 (5 bases each). The germline gives CDR1 SGHTA, CDR2 FQGNSA. The CDR3 spans 15 residues. The V end was cut by 2 bases, the J end by 1 base, with 11 bases between. This CDR3 reads CASSLIKGTQETQYF. The CDR3 bases are TGTGCCAGCAGCTTAATCAAGGGGACCCAAGAGACCCAGTACTTC.

The V gene is TRBV6-5, the J gene TRBJ2-7; TRBD1 might be the D (6 bases). Germline V gene sequence: CDR1 MNHEY, CDR2 SVGAGI. This CDR3 contains 14 residues. V dropped 6 bases and J dropped 1 base, with 13 bases sitting between them. The CDR3 coding sequence is TGTGCCAGCAGCAGGGACACGGATTCCTACGAGCAGTACTTC. Residues: CASSRDTDSYEQYF.

The chain employs TRBV27 and TRBJ1-5, with a possible D match to TRBD1 (5 bases). In germline, CDR1 is MNHEY, CDR2 SMNVEV (reference sequence). The CDR3 extends over 14 amino acids. Trimming left V 3 bases short and J 7 bases short, with 13 bases between. The CDR3 region has the DNA TGTGCCAGCAGTTTTGGGGGATTAACCCAGCCCCAGCATTTT. Amino acid sequence: CASSFGGLTQPQHF.

This clone came up once. The rearrangement joins TRBV11-2 to TRBJ1-2, with unresolved D. The germline CDR1 and CDR2 sequences are SGHAT and FQNNGV. CDR3 size: 15 residues. Trimming stripped 5 bases from V and 1 base from J, with 14 bases between. The CDR3 DNA reads as TGTGCCAGCAGCCAGCTCGGCGGGGTTAACTATGGCTACACCTTC. This gives the protein CASSQLGGVNYGYTF.

The gene calls are TRBV4-3 and TRBJ2-5, with 11 bases identical to TRBD2. The length of the CDR3 is 16 residues. Germline loops: CDR1 LGHNA, CDR2 YSLEER. Trimming cost V 4 bases and J 4 bases; bases outside gene matches: 8. CDR3 residues: CASSLFSGGARETQYF. The DNA of the CDR3 is TGCGCCAGCAGCCTCTTTAGCGGGGGGGCCCGAGAGACCCAGTACTTC.

J is TRBJ2-1 and V is TRBV7-8; 8 bases fit TRBD1. The germline V gene encodes CDR1 SGHVS and CDR2 FQNEAQ. The V segment lost 0 bases and the J segment 5 bases; nucleotides outside the gene matches: 3. This CDR3 contains 15 residues. The CDR3 is CASSLAQGANNEQFF. CDR3 DNA sequence: TGTGCCAGCAGCTTAGCCCAGGGGGCTAACAATGAGCAGTTCTTC. Combining the CDR3 with reference TRBV7-8 and TRBJ2-1 gives the whole variable domain GAGVSQSPRYKVAKRGQDVALRCDPISGHVSLFWYQQALGQGPEFLTYFQNEAQLDKSGLPSDRFFAERPEGSVSTLKIQRTQQEDSAVYLCASSLAQGANNEQFFGPGTRLTVL.

This clone occurred a few times. This chain uses TRBV19 with TRBJ1-5; 8 bases are a match to TRBD1. This CDR3 contains 19 residues. Germline assignment: CDR1 LNHDA and CDR2 SQIVND (reference sequence). V shed 3 bases, J shed 2 bases, and the junction held 15 bases outside the gene matches. The CDR3 DNA is TGTGCCAGTAGTATCCCCCGAGGACAGGGAAATTACGGCAATCAGCCCCAGCATTTT. Protein sequence: CASSIPRGQGNYGNQPQHF.

The chain carries TRBV27 and TRBJ2-1; D assignment may be TRBD1 or TRBD2 (5 bases each). Germline loops: CDR1 MNHEY, CDR2 SMNVEV (reference sequence). Trimming removed 9 bases at V and 0 bases at J, with 15 bases between. This CDR3 spans 15 amino acids. In nucleotides, the CDR3 is TGTGCCAGTAGACTTGGGGGTAGCTCCTACAATGAGCAGTTCTTC. It specifies CASRLGGSSYNEQFF.

The chain is built from TRBV4-1 and TRBJ2-3; D assignment may be TRBD1 or TRBD2 (5 bases each). The germline V gene has CDR1 MGHRA and CDR2 YSYEKL. This CDR3 spans 14 amino acids. V was pared by 6 bases and J by 3 bases, with 13 bases between. The chain's CDR3 is CASSLGRATDTQYF. The DNA for the CDR3 is TGCGCCAGCAGTCTGGGGCGGGCGACAGATACGCAGTATTTT.

The rearrangement joins TRBV7-6 to TRBJ2-7; 7 bases fit TRBD1. Losses at the gene ends were 4 bases for V and 6 bases for J; bases not matched to a gene: 9. This CDR3 is 14 amino acids long. CDR1 SGHVS and CDR2 FNYEAQ come from the germline V gene. The CDR3 bases are TGTGCCAGCAGCTCCCACAGGGGTAGTGGCGAGCAGTACTTC. Translating gives CASSSHRGSGEQYF.